This T cell receptor (beta chain) was found in a study of blood T cell repertoires in COVID-19. Background on the study: The cDNA or gDNA used as material had been derived from T cells, B-cell-depleted T cells, or PBMCs.

Germline CDR1 reads MNHNS; CDR2 reads SASEGT. Trimming pared 1 base from V and 5 bases from J, leaving 14 bases between. The length of the CDR3 is 15 residues. Per the authors' pipeline: Amplification of reference gene primers was used by the study to estimate nucleated cell counts. Clones were sequenced by immunoSEQ multiplex PCR, and TCRdb holds only the in-frame ones, with some missing. D and trimming come from the DNA, and the V and J calls and clone size come from that table. The sample contains approximately 16,000 clones, more than 70% of which appear only once. The gene calls are TRBV6-1 and TRBJ1-1; possible D gene TRBD1, 6 bases. Specimen: peripheral blood. The source of this sequence is a human donor in a cohort sampled during active COVID-19. CDR3: CASSEVAGAGTEAFF. CDR3 DNA sequence: TGTGCCAGCAGTGAAGTAGCAGGGGCTGGGACTGAAGCTTTCTTT.